This T cell receptor (beta chain) comes out of a study of blood T cell repertoires in COVID-19. This CDR3 has 15 amino acids. Germline trimming cut 6 bases from V and 2 bases from J; bases unmatched to any gene: 7. Germline assignment: CDR1 SGHVS and CDR2 FNYEAQ. Libraries were prepared by immunoSEQ multiplex PCR; TCRdb keeps only in-frame clonotypes and omits some of them. There are about 300,000 clones in the sample; around 86% occur only once, and 1.5% to 2% lies in the top ten. The sequence came from a woman aged 45-65 years with acute or convalescent COVID-19. Sequenced material: peripheral blood. V and J are TRBV7-6 and TRBJ2-3; TRBD2 aligns across 8 bases. CDR3 protein: CASSSLAGFTDTQYF. CDR3 sequence (DNA): TGTGCCAGCAGTTCCCTAGCGGGCTTCACAGATACGCAGTATTTT.